The T cell receptor beta chain under discussion was sequenced for a study of PD-1 blockade in classical Hodgkin lymphoma. General study findings and limits: By cycle point C4D1, TCR diversity had risen significantly in CD4+ cells (but not CD8+ cells). Reports described newly diagnosed patients as having lower baseline TCR diversity than healthy donors. Although disease activity or prior therapy may be involved, causes of the repertoire differences remain undefined.

CDR3 length equals 11 residues. Per germline, CDR1 MNHNS and CDR2 SASEGT. V shed 6 bases, J shed 12 bases, and the junction held 4 bases outside the gene matches. Assay: immunoSEQ multiplex PCR; the TCRdb copy retains only in-frame clones and omits some. The sample has tens of thousands of clones; 75% to 95% are singletons. This clone has a single count. Antigen unknown. Every patient had relapsed following autologous stem cell transplantation, and cohorts differed in brentuximab vedotin exposure. The CD4+ T cells used were purified from thawed PBMCs through magnetic negative selection. Responses achieved at best were complete response, partial response or progressive disease.

Material: CD4+ T cells from blood, obtained at baseline. The TCR was taken from a human donor with classical Hodgkin lymphoma. This sequence joins TRBV6-1 and TRBJ2-3; 9 positions agree with TRBD2. The CDR3 is CASSGTSLQYF. In DNA form, the CDR3 reads TGTGCCAGCAGCGGGACTAGCTTACAGTATTTT.